This T cell receptor beta chain was recovered during a study of blood T cell repertoires in COVID-19 (TCRdb year 2020). Study-level background: Samples from collaborators originated in the United States, Italy and Spain and spanned both the acute and convalescent phases of COVID-19. The material from the prospective study consisted of cDNA or gDNA derived from T cells, B-cell-depleted T cells, or PBMCs. Deeply sampled blood TCRbeta repertoires from subjects exposed to, actively infected with, or recovered from COVID-19 were included in the dataset. The repertoires were released in a freely available public database meant as a resource for research on the immune response to SARS-CoV-2. The samples were drawn from the first 160 participants of the ongoing ImmuneRACE study and from 1,200 or so subjects provided by 6 global collaborators. A de-identified subject ID, COVID-19 status, age in years and sex were almost always included in the sample metadata. HLA class I and class II types, where available, came from metadata supplied by the sample provider rather than from assay-based typing.

One collaborating source in Seattle enrolled patients while the patients were actively infected and followed the patients over time throughout the course of disease. The collaborating institutions used their own protocols to collect whole blood in K2EDTA tubes. For TCRbeta analysis, collaborators shipped samples as frozen whole blood, isolated PBMCs, or DNA extracted from either of those sample types. Reading from cysteine to phenylalanine, the CDR3 counts 15 amino acids. The entry retains the CDR3 DNA only, 45 bases that are in frame from base 1. Sequences KGHSH (CDR1) and LQKENI (CDR2) are obtained from the germline V gene. Relative to germline, V is 2 bases shorter and J is 4 bases shorter, with 14 bases between their ends. TCRbeta CDR3 regions were amplified from genomic DNA using the immunoSEQ Assay, a bias-controlled multiplex PCR. In the paper's pipeline: Nucleated cell counts per sample were estimated from amplification of reference gene primers within the assay. To quantify the absolute abundance of each unique TCRbeta CDR3 rearrangement, sequence reads were collapsed and filtered. For each sample, productive Simpson clonality was calculated as the square root of Simpson's diversity index across productive rearrangements. TCRdb provides this immuneACCESS table in a form limited to in-frame rearrangements. Some clones are lacking; in checked studies, under half of them reflect an unresolved V gene, and why the rest are absent is not known. Clone size and the V and J calls come from that table; the DNA yielded D and trimming. For this sample there are 150,000 or so clones; approximately 86% appear just once. The ten biggest clones cover about 0.63% of the sample.

On the study overall, not on this receptor specifically: The quantity of clinical and demographic metadata differed by source and by participant and was supplied without curation.

A word on this clone: Its cognate antigen has yet to be identified. Per-base quality was not reported, and no clone a single base away is much larger than it.

The rearrangement joined TRBV18 to TRBJ1-1; no D segment can be confidently identified. Sequencing was performed on peripheral blood. The source is a man between 60 and 75 years old with COVID-19, enrolled during active disease. The CDR3 in this case is CASSPLARSGTEAFF. The DNA sequence is given as TGTGCCAGCTCACCATTGGCCAGGTCTGGCACTGAAGCTTTCTTT.